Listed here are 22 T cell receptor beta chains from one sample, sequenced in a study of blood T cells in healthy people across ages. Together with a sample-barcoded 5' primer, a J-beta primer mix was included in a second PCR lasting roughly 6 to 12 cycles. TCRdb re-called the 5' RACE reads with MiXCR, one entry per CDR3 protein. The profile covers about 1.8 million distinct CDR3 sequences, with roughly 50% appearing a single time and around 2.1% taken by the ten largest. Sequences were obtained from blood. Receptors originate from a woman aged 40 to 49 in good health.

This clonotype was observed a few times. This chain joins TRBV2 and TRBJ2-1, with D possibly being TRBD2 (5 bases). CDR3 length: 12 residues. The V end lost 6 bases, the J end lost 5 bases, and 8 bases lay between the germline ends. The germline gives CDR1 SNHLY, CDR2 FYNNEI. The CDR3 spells CASRGDNNEQFF. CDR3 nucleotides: TGTGCCAGCAGGGGAGACAACAATGAGCAGTTCTTC.

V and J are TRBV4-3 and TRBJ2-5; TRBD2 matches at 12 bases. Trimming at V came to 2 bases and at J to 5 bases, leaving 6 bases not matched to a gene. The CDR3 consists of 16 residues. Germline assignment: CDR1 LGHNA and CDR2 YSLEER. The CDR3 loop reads CASSQTSGGIAETQYF. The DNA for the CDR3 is TGCGCCAGCAGCCAAACTAGCGGGGGGATTGCGGAGACCCAGTACTTC.

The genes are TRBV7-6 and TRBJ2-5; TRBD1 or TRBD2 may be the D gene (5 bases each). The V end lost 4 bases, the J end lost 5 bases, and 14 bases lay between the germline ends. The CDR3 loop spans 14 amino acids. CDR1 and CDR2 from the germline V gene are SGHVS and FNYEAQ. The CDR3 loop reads CASSWDPGAETQYF. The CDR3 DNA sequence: TGTGCCAGCAGCTGGGACCCGGGCGCGGAGACCCAGTACTTC. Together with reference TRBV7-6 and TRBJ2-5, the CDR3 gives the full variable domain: GAGVSQSPRYKVTKRGQDVALRCDPISGHVSLYWYRQALGQGPEFLTYFNYEAQQDKSGLPNDRFSAERPEGSISTLTIQRTEQRDSAMYRCASSWDPGAETQYFGPGTRLLVL.

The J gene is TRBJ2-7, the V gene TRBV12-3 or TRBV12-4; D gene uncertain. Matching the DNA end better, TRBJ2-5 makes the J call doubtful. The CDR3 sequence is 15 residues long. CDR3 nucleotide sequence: TGTGCCAGCAGCCGAATCAACGGGCCTCGCGGGACCCAGTACTTC. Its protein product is CASSRINGPRGTQYF.

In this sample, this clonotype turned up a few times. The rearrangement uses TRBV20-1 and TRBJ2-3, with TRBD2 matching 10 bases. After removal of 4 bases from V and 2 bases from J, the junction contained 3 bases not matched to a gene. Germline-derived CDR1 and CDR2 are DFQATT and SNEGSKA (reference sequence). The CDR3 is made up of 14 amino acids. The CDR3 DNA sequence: TGCAGTGCTATAACTAGCGGGGCCACAGATACGCAGTATTTT. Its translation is CSAITSGATDTQYF.

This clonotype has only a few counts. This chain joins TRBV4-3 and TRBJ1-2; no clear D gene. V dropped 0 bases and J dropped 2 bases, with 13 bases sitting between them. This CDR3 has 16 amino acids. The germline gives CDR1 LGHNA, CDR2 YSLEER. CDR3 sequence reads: CASSQEGRWTNYGYTF. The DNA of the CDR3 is TGCGCCAGCAGCCAAGAAGGCCGATGGACGAACTATGGCTACACCTTC.

The CDR3 nucleotides are TGCAGTGCTACGAGGACAGGGTCCCCTTATGAGCAGTACTTC. Protein sequence: CSATRTGSPYEQYF. The chain combines TRBV20-1 with TRBJ2-5; 8 bases align to TRBD1. The CDR3 runs to 14 residues. The germline V gene has CDR1 DFQATT and CDR2 SNEGSKA (reference sequence). V was clipped by 4 bases and J by 11 bases; unmatched bases: 15.

The chain's CDR3 is CATGARTTGGSYEQYF. CDR3 nucleotides: TGTGCCACCGGTGCCCGCACGACAGGGGGATCCTACGAGCAGTACTTC. This chain joins TRBV24-1 and TRBJ2-7; 9 bases fit TRBD1. Per the germline V gene, CDR1 is KGHDR and CDR2 is SFDVKD. The J segment lost 1 base and the V segment lost 9 bases, leaving 12 bases of the junction unmatched. The CDR3 consists of 16 residues.

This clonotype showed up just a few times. CDR3 sequence: CASSADPGVPGSYF. For the CDR3, the DNA is TGTGCCAGCAGTGCGGACCCCGGGGTCCCGGGCTCGTACTTC. This chain connects TRBV6-5 to TRBJ2-5; perhaps TRBD2 as D (5 bases). Trimming took 5 bases from V and 13 from J, leaving 23 bases between them. The germline gives CDR1 MNHEY, CDR2 SVGAGI. The CDR3 loop spans 14 amino acids.

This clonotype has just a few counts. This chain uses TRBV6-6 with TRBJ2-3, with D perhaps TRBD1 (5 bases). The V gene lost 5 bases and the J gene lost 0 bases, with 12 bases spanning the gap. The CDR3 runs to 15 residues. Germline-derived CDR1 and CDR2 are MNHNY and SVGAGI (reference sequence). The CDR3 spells CASSPKTASTDTQYF. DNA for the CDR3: TGTGCCAGCAGTCCTAAGACAGCTAGCACAGATACGCAGTATTTT.

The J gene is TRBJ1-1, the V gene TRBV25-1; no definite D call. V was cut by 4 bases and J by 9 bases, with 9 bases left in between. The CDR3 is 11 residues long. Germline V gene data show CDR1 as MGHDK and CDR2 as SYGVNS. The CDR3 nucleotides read TGTGCCAGCAGTGGAGGTCCGAAAGCTTTCTTT. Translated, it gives CASSGGPKAFF.

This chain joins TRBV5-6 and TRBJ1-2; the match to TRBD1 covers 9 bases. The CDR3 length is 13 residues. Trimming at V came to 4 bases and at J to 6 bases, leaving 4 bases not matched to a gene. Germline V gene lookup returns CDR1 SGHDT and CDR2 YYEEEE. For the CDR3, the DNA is TGTGCCAGCAGCAAGGACAGGGGTGATGGCTACACCTTC. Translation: CASSKDRGDGYTF.

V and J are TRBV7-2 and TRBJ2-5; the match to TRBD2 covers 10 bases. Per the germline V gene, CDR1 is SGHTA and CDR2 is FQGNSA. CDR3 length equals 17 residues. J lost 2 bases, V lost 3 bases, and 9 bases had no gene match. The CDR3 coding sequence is TGTGCCAGCAGCTTCTTTACGCTAGCGGGGGAGCAAGAGACCCAGTACTTC. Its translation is CASSFFTLAGEQETQYF.

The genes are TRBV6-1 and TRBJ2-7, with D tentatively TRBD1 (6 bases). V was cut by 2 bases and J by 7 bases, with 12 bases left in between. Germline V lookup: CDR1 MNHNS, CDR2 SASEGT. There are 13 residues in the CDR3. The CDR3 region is CASSENPGAEQYF. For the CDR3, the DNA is TGTGCCAGCAGTGAAAACCCAGGGGCTGAGCAGTACTTC.

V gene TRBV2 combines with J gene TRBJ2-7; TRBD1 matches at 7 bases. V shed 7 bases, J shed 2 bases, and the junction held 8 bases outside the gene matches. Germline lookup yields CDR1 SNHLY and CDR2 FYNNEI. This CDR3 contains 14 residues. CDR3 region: CASKEEGATYEQYF. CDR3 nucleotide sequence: TGTGCCAGCAAAGAAGAGGGGGCAACCTACGAGCAGTACTTC.

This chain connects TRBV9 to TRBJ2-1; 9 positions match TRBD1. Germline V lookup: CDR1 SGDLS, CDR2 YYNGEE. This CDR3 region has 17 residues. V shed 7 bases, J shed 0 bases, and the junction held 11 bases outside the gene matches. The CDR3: CASGDRGVISSYNEQFF. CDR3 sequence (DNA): TGTGCCAGCGGCGACAGGGGGGTCATTAGCTCCTACAATGAGCAGTTCTTC.

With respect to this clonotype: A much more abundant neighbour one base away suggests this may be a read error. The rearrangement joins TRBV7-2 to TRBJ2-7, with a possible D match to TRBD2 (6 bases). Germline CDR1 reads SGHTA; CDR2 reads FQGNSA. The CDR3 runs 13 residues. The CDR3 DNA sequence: TGTGCCGGCAGCTTAGCGCGGGGTAACGAGCAGTACTTC. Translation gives CAGSLARGNEQYF.

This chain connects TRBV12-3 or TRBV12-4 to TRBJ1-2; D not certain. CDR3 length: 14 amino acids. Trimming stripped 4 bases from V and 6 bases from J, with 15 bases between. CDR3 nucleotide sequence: TGTGCCAGCAGTTCAGCGACGGGGATTAATGGCTACACCTTC. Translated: CASSSATGINGYTF.

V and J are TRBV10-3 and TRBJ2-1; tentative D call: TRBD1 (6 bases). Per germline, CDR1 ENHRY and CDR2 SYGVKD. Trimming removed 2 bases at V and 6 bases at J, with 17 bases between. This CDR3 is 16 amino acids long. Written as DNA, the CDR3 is TGTGCCATCAGTGAGAGGGACAAGGGGCTTGGCAATGAGCAGTTCTTC. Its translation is CAISERDKGLGNEQFF.

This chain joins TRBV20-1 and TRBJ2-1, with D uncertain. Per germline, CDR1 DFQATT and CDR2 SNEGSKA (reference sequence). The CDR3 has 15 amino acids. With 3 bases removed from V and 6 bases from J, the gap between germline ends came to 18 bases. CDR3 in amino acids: CSASLLGILANEQFF. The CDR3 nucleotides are TGCAGTGCTAGCTTGCTGGGAATTTTGGCCAATGAGCAGTTCTTC.

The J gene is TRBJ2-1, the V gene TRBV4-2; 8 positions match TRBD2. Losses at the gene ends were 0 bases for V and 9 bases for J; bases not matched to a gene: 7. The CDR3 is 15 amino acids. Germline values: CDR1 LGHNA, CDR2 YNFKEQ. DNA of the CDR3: TGTGCCAGCAGCCAAGAGGCGGGGGGAGGGGGTGAGCAGTTCTTC. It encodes CASSQEAGGGGEQFF.

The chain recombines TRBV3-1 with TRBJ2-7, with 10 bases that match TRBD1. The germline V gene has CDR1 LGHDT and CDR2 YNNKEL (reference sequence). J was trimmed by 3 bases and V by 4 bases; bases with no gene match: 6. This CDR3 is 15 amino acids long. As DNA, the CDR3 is TGTGCCAGCAGCCGATCGGACAGGGGGAACTACGAGCAGTACTTC. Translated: CASSRSDRGNYEQYF.